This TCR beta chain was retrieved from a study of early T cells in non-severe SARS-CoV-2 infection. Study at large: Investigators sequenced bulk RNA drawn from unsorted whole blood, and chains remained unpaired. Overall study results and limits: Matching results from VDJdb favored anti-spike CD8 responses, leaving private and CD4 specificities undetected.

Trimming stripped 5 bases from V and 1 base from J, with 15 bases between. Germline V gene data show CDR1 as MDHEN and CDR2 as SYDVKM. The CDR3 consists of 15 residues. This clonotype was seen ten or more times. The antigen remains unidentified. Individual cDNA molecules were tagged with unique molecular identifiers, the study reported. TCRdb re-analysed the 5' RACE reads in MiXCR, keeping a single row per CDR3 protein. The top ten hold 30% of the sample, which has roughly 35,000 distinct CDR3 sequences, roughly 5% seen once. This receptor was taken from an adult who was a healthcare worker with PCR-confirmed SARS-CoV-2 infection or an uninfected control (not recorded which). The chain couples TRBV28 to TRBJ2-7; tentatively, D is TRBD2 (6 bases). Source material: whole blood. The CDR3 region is CASSETRHRSYEQYF. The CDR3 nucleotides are TGTGCCAGCAGTGAGACTAGGCATAGGTCCTACGAGCAGTACTTC.